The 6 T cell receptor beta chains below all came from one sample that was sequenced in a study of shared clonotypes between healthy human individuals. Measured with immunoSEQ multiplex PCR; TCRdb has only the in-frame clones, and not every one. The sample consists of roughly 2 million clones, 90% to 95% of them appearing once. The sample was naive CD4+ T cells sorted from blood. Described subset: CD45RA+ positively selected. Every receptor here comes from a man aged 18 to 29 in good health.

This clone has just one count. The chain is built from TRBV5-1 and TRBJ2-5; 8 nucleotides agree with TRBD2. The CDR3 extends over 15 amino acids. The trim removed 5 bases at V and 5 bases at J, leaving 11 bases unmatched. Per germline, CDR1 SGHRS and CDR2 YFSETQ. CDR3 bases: TGCGCCAGCAGACACGGGAGGGCCTCGCAGGAGACCCAGTACTTC. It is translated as CASRHGRASQETQYF.

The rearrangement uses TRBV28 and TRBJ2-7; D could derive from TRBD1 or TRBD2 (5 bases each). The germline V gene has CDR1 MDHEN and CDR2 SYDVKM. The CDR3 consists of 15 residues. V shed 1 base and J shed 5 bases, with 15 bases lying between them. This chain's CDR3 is CASSLYSRGINEQYF. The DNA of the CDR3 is TGTGCCAGCAGTTTATATTCCCGGGGCATCAACGAGCAGTACTTC.

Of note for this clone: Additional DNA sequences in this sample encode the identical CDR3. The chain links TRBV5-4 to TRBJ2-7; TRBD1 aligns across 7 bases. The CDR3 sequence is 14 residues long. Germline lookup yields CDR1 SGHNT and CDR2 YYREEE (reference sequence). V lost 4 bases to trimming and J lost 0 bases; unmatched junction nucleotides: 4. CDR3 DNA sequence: TGTGCCAGCAGCCCGAGGACAGGCTCCTACGAGCAGTACTTC. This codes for CASSPRTGSYEQYF. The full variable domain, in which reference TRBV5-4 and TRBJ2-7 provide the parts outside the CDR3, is ETGVTQSPTHLIKTRGQQVTLRCSSQSGHNTVSWYQQALGQGPQFIFQYYREEENGRGNFPPRFSGLQFPNYSSELNVNALELDDSALYLCASSPRTGSYEQYFGPGTRLTVT.

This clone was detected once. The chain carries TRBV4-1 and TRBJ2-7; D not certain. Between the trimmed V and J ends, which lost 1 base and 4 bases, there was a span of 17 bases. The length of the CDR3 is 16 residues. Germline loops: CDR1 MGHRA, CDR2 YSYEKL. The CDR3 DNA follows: TGCGCCAGCAGCCAAGGGACGGCCTGGGGTAAATACGAGCAGTACTTC. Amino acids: CASSQGTAWGKYEQYF.

The CDR3 spells CASSIVRTANEQYF. The CDR3 DNA reads TGTGCCAGTAGTATTGTGAGGACAGCGAACGAGCAGTACTTC. The rearrangement links TRBV19 to TRBJ2-7, with D possibly TRBD1 on 6 matching bases. Trimming took off 3 bases at V and 5 bases at J, with 14 bases between the two ends. Germline CDR1 and CDR2: LNHDA and SQIVND (reference sequence). The CDR3 runs 14 residues.

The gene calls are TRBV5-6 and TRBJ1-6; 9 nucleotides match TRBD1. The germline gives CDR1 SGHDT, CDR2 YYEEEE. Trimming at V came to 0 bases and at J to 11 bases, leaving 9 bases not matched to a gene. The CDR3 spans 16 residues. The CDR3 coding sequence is TGTGCCAGCAGCTTGGGTCACAGGGGGCCTTTCGCACCCCTCCACTTT. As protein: CASSLGHRGPFAPLHF.